A single T cell receptor beta chain is shown here with its context. This sample was taken from a study of sequential checkpoint blockade in melanoma. The treatment is: randomized to nivolumab then ipilimumab (arm A) or the reverse (arm B). Assay: immunoSEQ multiplex PCR; the TCRdb copy retains only in-frame clones and omits some. Altogether around 13,000 clones are present, 70% to 80% being singletons, with the ten largest covering under 35%. The V and J ends lost 6 bases and 9 bases, in that order; junction bases with no gene match: 4. Germline loops: CDR1 MNHEY, CDR2 SMNVEV (reference sequence). This CDR3 is built from 12 residues.

The rearrangement links TRBV27 to TRBJ2-1; 8 bases map to TRBD2. The source material was CD8+ T cells sorted from blood (inferred from file names), sampled from a patient given nivolumab and ipilimumab in sequence. The TCR was taken from a human donor with melanoma. CDR3 bases: TGTGCCAGCAGGACTAGCGTAGGTGAGCAGTTCTTC. Translating gives CASRTSVGEQFF.